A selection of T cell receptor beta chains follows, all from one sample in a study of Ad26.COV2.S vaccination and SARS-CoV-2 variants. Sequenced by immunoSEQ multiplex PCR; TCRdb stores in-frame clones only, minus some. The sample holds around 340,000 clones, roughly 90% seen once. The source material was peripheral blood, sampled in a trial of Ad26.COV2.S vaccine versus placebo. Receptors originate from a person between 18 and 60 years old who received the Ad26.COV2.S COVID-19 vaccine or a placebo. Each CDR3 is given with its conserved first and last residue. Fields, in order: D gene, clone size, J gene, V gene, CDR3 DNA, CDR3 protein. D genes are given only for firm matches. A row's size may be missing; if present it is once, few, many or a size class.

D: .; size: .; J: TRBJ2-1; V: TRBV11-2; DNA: TGTGCCAGCAGAGCGGCTAGGGAATACAATGAGCAGTTCTTC; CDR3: CASRAAREYNEQFF
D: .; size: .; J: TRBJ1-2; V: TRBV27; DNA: TGTGCCAGCAGTTTATCGTATCAGGGCGGTGGCTACACCTTC; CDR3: CASSLSYQGGGYTF
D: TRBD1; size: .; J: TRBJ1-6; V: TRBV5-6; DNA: TGTGCCAGCAGCACAGGGACAGCTTATAATTCACCCCTCCACTTT; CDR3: CASSTGTAYNSPLHF
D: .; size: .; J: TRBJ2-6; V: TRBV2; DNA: TGTGCCAGCAGTGCGACAGGTTCTAGCTCTGGGGCCAACGTCCTGACTTTC; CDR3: CASSATGSSSGANVLTF
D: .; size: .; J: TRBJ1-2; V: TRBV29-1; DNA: TGCAGCGTTCCCGGGACCCCAGGCAACTATGGCTACACCTTC; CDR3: CSVPGTPGNYGYTF
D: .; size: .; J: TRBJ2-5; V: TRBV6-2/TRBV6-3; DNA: TGTGCCAGCAGTCACAGGGAGGAGGAGACCCAGTACTTC; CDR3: CASSHREEETQYF
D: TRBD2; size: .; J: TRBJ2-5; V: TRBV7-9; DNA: TGTGCCAGCAGCTTGGGGGGGTACCAAGAGACCCAGTACTTC; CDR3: CASSLGGYQETQYF
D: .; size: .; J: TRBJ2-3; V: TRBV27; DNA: TGTGCCAGCAGTATTTGGACCCCCGGGGGCACAGATACGCAGTATTTT; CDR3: CASSIWTPGGTDTQYF
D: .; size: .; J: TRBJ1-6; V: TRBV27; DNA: TGTGCCAGCAGTTTAGGCAGGAGCTCCTATAATTCACCCCTCCACTTT; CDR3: CASSLGRSSYNSPLHF
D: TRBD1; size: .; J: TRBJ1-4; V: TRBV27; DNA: TGTGCCAGCAGTGGGACAGGAGGGGAAAAACTGTTTTTT; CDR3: CASSGTGGEKLFF
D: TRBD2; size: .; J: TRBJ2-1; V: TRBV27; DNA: TGTGCCAGCAGTTTGAGGGCTAGCGGGTACAATGAGCAGTTCTTC; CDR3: CASSLRASGYNEQFF
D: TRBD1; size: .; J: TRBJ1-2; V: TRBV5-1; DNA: TGCGCCAGCAGCTTGGGACAGGGGGATACGGAGGACACCTTC; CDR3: CASSLGQGDTEDTF
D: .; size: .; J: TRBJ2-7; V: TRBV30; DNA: TGTGCCTGGAGTCAGTACTACGAGCAGTACTTC; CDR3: CAWSQYYEQYF
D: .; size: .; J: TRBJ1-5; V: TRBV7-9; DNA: TGTGCCAGCAGCAAAAACAATCAGCCCCAGCATTTT; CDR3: CASSKNNQPQHF
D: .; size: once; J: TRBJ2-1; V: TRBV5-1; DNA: TGCGCCAGCAGCTTGAGGGGGAAAAACAATGAGCAGTTCTTC; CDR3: CASSLRGKNNEQFF
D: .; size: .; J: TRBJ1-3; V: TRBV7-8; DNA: TGTGCCAGCAGCTCCACGAGGAGAAGCTCTGGAAACACCATATATTTT; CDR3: CASSSTRRSSGNTIYF
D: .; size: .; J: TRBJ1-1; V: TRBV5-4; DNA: TGTGCCAGCAGCTTCCAGGGATCCACTGAAGCTTTCTTT; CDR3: CASSFQGSTEAFF
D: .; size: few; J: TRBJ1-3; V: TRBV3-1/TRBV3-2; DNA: TGTGCCAGCAGCCAGGGGGGTCGTTCAGCTTCTGGAAACACCATATATTTT; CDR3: CASSQGGRSASGNTIYF
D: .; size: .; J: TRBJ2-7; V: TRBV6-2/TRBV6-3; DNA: TGTGCCAGCAGTTATGGCGGTACCTACGAGCAGTACTTC; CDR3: CASSYGGTYEQYF
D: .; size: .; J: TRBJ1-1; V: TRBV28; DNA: .; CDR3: CASSSSDRGGFF
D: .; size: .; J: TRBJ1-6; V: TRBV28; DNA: TGTGCCAGCAGATCTACAGGGAGGGATTCACCCCTCCACTTT; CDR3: CASRSTGRDSPLHF
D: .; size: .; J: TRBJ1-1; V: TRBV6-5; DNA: TGTGCCAGCAGTTACTCCGAGGGTAGCACTGAAGCTTTCTTT; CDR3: CASSYSEGSTEAFF
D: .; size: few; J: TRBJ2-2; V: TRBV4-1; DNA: TGCGCCAGCAGCCAAGATCGTGGGGGGACCGGGGAGCTGTTTTTT; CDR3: CASSQDRGGTGELFF
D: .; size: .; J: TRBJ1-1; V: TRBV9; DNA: TGTGCCAGCAGCACTAGCTGGGCAAACACTGAAGCTTTCTTT; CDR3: CASSTSWANTEAFF
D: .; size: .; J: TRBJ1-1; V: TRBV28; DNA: TGTGCCAGCAGTTACCCAGGGTGGCGGAACACTGAAGCTTTCTTT; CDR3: CASSYPGWRNTEAFF
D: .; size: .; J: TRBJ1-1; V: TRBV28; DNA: TGTGCCAGCGGGGCCCGTCCTGAAGCTTTCTTT; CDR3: CASGARPEAFF
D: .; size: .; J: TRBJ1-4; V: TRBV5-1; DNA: TGCGCCAGCAGCAATTGGGGGGCAACTAATGAAAAACTGTTTTTT; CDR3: CASSNWGATNEKLFF
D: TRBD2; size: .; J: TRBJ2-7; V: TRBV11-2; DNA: TGTGCCAGCAGCCAAGTTAGCGGGGTAAGCTCCTACGAGCAGTACTTC; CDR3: CASSQVSGVSSYEQYF
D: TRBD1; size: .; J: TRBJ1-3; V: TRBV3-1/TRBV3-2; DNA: TGTGCCAGCAGCGTCACAGGGGGCTTCTCTGGAAACACCATATATTTT; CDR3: CASSVTGGFSGNTIYF
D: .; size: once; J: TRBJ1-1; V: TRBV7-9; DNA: TGTGCCAGCAGCTCCAGCCCCTCGGACGGCTTGAACACTGAAGCTTTCTTT; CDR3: CASSSSPSDGLNTEAFF
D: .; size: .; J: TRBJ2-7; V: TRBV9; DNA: TGTGCCAGCAGCGTGGGGATTTCCTACGAGCAGTACTTC; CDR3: CASSVGISYEQYF
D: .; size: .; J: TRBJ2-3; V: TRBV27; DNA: TGTGCCAGCAGTTTATCTTACAGCGGCACAGATACGCAGTATTTT; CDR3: CASSLSYSGTDTQYF
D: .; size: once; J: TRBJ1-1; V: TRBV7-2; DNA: TGTGCCAGCAGCTTAGCGGGGGTTACGGCGAACACTGAAGCTTTCTTT; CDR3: CASSLAGVTANTEAFF
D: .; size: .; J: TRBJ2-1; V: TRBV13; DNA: TGTGCCAGCAGCTTAAGCACCTACAATGAGCAGTTCTTC; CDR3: CASSLSTYNEQFF
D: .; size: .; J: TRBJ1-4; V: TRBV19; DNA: TGTGCCAGTATCGGGGATAATGAAAAACTGTTTTTT; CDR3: CASIGDNEKLFF
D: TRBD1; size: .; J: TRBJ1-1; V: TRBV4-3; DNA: TGCGCCAGCAGCCAAGTCGAGGGGGCGATTGTAGGCACTGAAGCTTTCTTT; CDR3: CASSQVEGAIVGTEAFF
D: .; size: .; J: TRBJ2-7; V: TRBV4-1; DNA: TGCGCCAGCAGTCACGACAGATTCTACGAGCAGTACTTC; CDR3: CASSHDRFYEQYF
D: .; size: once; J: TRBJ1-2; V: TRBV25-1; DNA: TGTGCCAGCAGACCCGCCGGGGCTAGGGGCTACACCTTC; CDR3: CASRPAGARGYTF
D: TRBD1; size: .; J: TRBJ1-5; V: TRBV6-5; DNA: TGTGCCAGCAGTTACTCGAGCGGACAGGGGGGGTTGCATTTT; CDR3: CASSYSSGQGGLHF
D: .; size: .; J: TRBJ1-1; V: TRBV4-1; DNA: TGCGCCAGCAGCCAAGTCTTTGGGGGGGGGAACACTGAAGCTTTCTTT; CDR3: CASSQVFGGGNTEAFF
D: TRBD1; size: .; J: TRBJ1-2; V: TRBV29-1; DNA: TGCAGCGTTGAAGATCGGCAGGGGGGATTCTCTGGCTACACCTTC; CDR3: CSVEDRQGGFSGYTF
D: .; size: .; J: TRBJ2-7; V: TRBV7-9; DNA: TGTGCCAGGGGTCAGGTGAGCTACGAGCAGTACTTC; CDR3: CARGQVSYEQYF
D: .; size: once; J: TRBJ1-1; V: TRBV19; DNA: TGTGCCAGTACAGGAGGTTTTCTGAACACTGAAGCTTTCTTT; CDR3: CASTGGFLNTEAFF
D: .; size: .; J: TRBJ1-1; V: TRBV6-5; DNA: TGTGCCAGCAGTTACGTGGGGAGGACTGAAGCTTTCTTT; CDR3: CASSYVGRTEAFF
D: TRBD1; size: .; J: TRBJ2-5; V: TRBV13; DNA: TGTGCCAGCAGCTTGTCTAGGGGGCGGGAGACCCAGTACTTC; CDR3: CASSLSRGRETQYF
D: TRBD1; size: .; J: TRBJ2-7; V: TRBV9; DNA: TGTGCCAGCAGCGCTGGTCACACAGGGGCCGAGCAGTACTTC; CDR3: CASSAGHTGAEQYF
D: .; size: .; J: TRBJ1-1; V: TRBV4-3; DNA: TGCGCCAGCAGCCAAGGGGGGGCAGAAGCTTTCTTT; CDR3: CASSQGGAEAFF
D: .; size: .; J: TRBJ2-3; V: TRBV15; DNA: TGTGCCACCATTGAACTGGGTAGAACAGATACGCAGTATTTT; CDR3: CATIELGRTDTQYF
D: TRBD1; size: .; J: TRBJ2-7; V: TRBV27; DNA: TGTGCCAGCAGTTTACATATCGGACAGGGGGCTGTAGGGGACGAGCAGTACTTC; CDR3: CASSLHIGQGAVGDEQYF